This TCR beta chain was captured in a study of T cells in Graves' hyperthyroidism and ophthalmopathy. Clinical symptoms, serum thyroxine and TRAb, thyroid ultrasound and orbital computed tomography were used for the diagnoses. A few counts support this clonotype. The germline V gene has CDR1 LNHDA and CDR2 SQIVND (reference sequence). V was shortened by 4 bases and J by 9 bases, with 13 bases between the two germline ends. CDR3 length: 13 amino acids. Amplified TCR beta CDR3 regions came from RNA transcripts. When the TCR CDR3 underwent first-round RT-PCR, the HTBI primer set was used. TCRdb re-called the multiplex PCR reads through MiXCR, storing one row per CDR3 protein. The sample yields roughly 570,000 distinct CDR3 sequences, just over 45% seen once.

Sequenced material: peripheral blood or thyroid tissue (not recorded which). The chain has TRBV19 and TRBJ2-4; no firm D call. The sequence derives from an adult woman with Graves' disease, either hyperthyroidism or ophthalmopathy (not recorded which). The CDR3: CASSSQPPGIQYF. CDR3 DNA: TGTGCCAGTAGTAGTCAGCCTCCTGGCATTCAGTACTTC.